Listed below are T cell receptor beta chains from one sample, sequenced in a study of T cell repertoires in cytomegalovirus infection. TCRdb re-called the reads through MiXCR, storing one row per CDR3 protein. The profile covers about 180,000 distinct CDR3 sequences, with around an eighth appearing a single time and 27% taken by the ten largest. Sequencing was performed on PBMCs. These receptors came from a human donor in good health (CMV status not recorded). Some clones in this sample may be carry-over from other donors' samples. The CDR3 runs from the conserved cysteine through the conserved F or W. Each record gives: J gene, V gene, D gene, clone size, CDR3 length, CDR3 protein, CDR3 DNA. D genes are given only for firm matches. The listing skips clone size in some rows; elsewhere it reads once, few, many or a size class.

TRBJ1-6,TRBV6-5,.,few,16,CASTYGPAGDNSPLHF,TGTGCCAGCACCTACGGGCCTGCAGGGGATAATTCACCCCTCCACTTT
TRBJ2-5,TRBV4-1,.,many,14,CASSQVLGRETQYF,TGCGCCAGCAGCCAGGTTTTGGGCAGGGAGACCCAGTACTTC
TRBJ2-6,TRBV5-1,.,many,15,CASSFEGSGANVLTF,TGCGCCAGCAGCTTTGAGGGCTCTGGGGCCAACGTCCTGACTTTC
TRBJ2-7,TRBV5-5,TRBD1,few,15,CASSLGGTGGDEQYF,TGTGCCAGCAGCCTCGGAGGGACAGGGGGCGACGAGCAGTACTTC
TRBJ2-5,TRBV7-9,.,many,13,CASRRRDQETQYF,TGTGCCAGCAGACGGAGGGATCAAGAGACCCAGTACTTC
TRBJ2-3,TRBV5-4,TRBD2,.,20,CASSFGTSGGPLLSTDTQYF,TGTGCCAGCAGCTTCGGGACTAGCGGGGGGCCGCTACTTTCCACAGATACGCAGTATTTT
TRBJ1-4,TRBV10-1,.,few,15,CASSEAGVASEKLFF,TGCGCCAGCAGTGAAGCCGGGGTTGCCTCTGAAAAACTGTTTTTT
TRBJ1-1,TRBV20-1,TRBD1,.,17,CSASSRDRDPWETEAFF,TGCAGTGCTAGTTCGAGGGACAGGGACCCCTGGGAAACTGAAGCTTTCTTT
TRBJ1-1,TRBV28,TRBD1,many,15,CASTLGTGRNTEAFF,TGTGCCAGCACCTTAGGGACAGGGAGAAACACTGAAGCTTTCTTT
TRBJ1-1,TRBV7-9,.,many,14,CASSSQSQETEAFF,TGTGCCAGCAGCTCGCAATCACAGGAGACTGAAGCTTTCTTT
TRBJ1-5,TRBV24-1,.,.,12,CATSDPKGPQHF,TGTGCCACCAGTGACCCGAAGGGGCCCCAGCATTTT
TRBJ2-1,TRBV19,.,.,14,CASNDWSSYNEQFF,TGTGCCAGCAACGACTGGAGCTCCTACAATGAGCAGTTCTTC
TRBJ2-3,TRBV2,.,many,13,CASSDLPGDTQYF,TGTGCCAGCAGTGACCTCCCGGGAGATACGCAGTATTTT
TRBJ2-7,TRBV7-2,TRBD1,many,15,CASSLVTQGAGEQYF,TGTGCCAGCAGCTTAGTCACGCAGGGGGCGGGGGAGCAGTACTTC
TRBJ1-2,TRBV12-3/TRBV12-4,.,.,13,CASSMGKSHGYTF,TGTGCCAGTTCCATGGGCAAAAGCCATGGCTACACCTTC
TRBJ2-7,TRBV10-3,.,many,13,CAISGAGVNEQYF,TGTGCCATCAGTGGGGCAGGGGTGAACGAGCAGTACTTC
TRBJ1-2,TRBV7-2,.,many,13,CASSFEATYGYTF,TGTGCCAGCAGCTTTGAGGCTACCTATGGCTACACCTTC
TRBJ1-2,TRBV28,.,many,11,CASRINYGYTF,TGTGCCAGCAGAATTAACTATGGCTACACCTTC
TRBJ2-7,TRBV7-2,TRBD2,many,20,CASSPNIWTSGRTSSYEQYF,TGTGCCAGCAGCCCAAACATTTGGACTAGCGGGAGGACGAGCTCCTACGAGCAGTACTTC
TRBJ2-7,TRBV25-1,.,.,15,CASSEEGDISYEQYF,TGTGCCAGCAGTGAAGAGGGGGACATATCCTACGAGCAGTACTTC
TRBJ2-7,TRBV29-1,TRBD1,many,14,CSVAGTGVFYEQYF,TGCAGCGTTGCCGGGACAGGGGTTTTCTACGAGCAGTACTTC
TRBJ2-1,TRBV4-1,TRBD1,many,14,CASSQAGQGDEQFF,TGCGCCAGCAGCCAAGCGGGACAGGGAGATGAGCAGTTCTTC
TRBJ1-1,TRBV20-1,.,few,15,CSARARQAENTEAFF,TGCAGTGCTAGAGCGCGACAGGCTGAGAACACTGAAGCTTTCTTT
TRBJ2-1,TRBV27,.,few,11,CASSLPPEQFF,TGTGCCAGCAGTTTACCCCCCGAGCAGTTCTTC
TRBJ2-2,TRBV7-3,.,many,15,CASSLGSSTGGELFF,TGTGCCAGCAGCCTAGGCAGCTCAACGGGCGGGGAGCTGTTTTTT
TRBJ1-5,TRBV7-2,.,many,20,CASSLGGVYWTRNSNQPQHF,TGTGCCAGCAGCTTAGGAGGCGTTTATTGGACACGAAATAGCAATCAGCCCCAGCATTTT
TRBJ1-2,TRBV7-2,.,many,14,CASSNRNSNYGYTF,TGTGCCAGTAGTAACAGGAATTCTAACTATGGCTACACCTTC
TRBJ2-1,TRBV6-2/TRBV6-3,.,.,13,CASTIGPYNEQFF,TGTGCCAGCACCATAGGACCCTACAATGAGCAGTTCTTC
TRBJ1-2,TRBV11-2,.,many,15,CASSLDQGRYYGYTF,TGTGCCAGCAGCTTAGATCAGGGGAGGTACTATGGCTACACCTTC
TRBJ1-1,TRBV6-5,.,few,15,CASSDGTFTNTEAFF,TGTGCCAGCAGTGATGGGACATTTACGAACACTGAAGCTTTCTTT